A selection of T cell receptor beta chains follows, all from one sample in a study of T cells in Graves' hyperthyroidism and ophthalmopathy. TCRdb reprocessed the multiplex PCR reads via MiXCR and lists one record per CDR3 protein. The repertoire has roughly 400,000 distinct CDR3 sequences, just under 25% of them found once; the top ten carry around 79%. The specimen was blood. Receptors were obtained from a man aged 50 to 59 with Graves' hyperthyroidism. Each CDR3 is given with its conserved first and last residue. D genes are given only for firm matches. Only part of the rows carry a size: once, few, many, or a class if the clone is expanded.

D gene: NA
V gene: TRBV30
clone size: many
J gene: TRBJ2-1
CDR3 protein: CAWSVGRAGSNEQFF
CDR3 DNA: TGTGCCTGGAGTGTAGGTCGAGCGGGCTCCAATGAGCAGTTCTTC

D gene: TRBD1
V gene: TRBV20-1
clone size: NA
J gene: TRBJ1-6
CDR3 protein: CSAHRGSGSPLHF
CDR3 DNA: TGCAGTGCCCACAGGGGTTCCGGTTCACCCCTCCACTTT

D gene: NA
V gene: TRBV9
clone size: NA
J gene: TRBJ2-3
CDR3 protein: CASSVAGRGTDTQYF
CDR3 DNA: TGTGCCAGCAGCGTAGCGGGAAGGGGGACAGATACGCAGTATTTT

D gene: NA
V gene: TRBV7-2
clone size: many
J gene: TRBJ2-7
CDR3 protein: CASSLAAGTASYEQYF
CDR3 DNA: TGTGCCAGCAGCTTAGCGGCAGGGACTGCGTCTTACGAGCAGTACTTC

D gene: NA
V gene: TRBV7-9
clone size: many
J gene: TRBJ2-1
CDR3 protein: CASSIRDGNEQFF
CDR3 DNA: TGTGCCAGCAGCATCCGGGACGGCAATGAGCAGTTCTTC

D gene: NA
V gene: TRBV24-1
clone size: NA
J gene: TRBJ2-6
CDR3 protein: CATSGSGANVLTF
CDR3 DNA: TGTGCCACCTCGGGCTCTGGGGCCAACGTCCTGACTTTC

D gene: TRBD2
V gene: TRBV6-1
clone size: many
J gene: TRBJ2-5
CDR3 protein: CASTSGGQETQYF
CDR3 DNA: TGTGCCAGCACTAGCGGGGGACAAGAGACCCAGTACTTC

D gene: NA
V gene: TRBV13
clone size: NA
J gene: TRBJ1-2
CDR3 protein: CASSLPGTNYGYTF
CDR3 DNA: TGTGCCAGCAGCTTACCAGGGACAAACTATGGCTACACCTTC

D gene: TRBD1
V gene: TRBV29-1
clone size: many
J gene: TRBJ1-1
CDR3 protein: CSSFGQVFMNTEAFF
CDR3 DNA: TGCAGCTCCTTTGGACAGGTGTTCATGAACACTGAAGCTTTCTTT

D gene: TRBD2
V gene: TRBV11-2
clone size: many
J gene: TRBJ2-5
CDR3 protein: CASSRTSAQETQYF
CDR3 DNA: TGTGCCAGCAGCCGGACTAGCGCCCAAGAGACCCAGTACTTC

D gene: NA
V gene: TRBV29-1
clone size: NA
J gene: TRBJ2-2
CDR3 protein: CTRPTQAGRTGELFF
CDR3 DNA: TGCACCCGGCCGACGCAGGCGGGACGCACCGGGGAGCTGTTTTTT

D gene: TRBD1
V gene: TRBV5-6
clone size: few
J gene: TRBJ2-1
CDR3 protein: CASSPLDRSRGNEQFF
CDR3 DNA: TGTGCCAGCAGCCCCCTGGACAGGTCCAGGGGCAATGAGCAGTTCTTC

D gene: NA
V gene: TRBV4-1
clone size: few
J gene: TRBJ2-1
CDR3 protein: CASSQDIDLYNEQFF
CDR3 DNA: TGCGCCAGCAGCCAAGATATCGACCTCTACAATGAGCAGTTCTTC

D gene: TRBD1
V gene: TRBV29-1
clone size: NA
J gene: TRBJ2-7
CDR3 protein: CSVGATGGEQYF
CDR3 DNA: TGCAGCGTGGGCGCAACAGGGGGCGAGCAGTACTTC

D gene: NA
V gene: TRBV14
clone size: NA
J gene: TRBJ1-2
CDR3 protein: CASSQVSREGYTF
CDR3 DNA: TGTGCCAGCAGCCAAGTGTCAAGGGAAGGCTACACCTTC

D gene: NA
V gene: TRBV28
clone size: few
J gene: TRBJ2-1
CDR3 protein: CASEGWSSYNEQFF
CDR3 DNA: TGTGCCAGCGAGGGTTGGAGCTCCTACAATGAGCAGTTCTTC

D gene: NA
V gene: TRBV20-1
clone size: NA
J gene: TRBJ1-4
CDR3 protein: CSARNRQPTNEKLFF
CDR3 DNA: TGCAGTGCTAGGAACAGACAACCAACTAATGAAAAACTGTTTTTT

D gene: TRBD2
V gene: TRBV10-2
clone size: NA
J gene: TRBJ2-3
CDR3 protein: CAGTGTSGSTDTQYF
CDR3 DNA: TGCGCCGGAACCGGGACTAGCGGCAGCACAGATACGCAGTATTTT

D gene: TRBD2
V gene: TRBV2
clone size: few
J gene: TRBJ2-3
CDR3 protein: CASRGGTSADTQYF
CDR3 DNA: TGTGCCAGCAGGGGTGGGACTAGCGCAGATACGCAGTATTTT

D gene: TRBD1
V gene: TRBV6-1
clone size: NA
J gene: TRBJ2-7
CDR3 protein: CASTHRGEQYF
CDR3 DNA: TGTGCCAGCACACACAGGGGCGAGCAGTACTTC

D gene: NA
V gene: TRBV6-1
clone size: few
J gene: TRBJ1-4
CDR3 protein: CASSPLGATNEKLFF
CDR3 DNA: TGTGCCAGCAGTCCCCTCGGTGCAACTAATGAAAAACTGTTTTTT

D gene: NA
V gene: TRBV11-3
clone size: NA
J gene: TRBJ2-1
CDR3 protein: CASSSGLTNEQFF
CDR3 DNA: TGTGCCAGCAGCTCAGGACTCACCAATGAGCAGTTCTTC

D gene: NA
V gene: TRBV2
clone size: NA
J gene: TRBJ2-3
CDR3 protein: CAGSARRGRDTQYF
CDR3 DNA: TGTGCCGGCAGTGCACGGCGGGGGCGGGATACGCAGTATTTT

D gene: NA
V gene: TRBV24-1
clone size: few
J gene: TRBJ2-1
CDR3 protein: CATSDSYTSYNEQFF
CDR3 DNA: TGTGCCACCAGTGATTCATACACCTCCTACAATGAGCAGTTCTTC

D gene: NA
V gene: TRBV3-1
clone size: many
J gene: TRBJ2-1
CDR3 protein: CASSLGVDVYNEQFF
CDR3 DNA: TGTGCCAGCAGCCTTGGGGTGGACGTGTACAATGAGCAGTTCTTC

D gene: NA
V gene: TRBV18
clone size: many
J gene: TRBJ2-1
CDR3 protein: CASSRGGSYNEQFF
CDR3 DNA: TGTGCCAGCTCACGGGGAGGCTCCTACAATGAGCAGTTCTTC

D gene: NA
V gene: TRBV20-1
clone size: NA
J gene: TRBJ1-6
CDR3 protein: CSASGTRNSPLHF
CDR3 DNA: TGCAGTGCTAGCGGGACACGCAATTCACCCCTCCACTTT